Each of the 12 T cell receptor beta chains below was sequenced from the same sample in a study of monozygotic twins with inflammatory bowel disease. TCRdb reworked the 5' RACE reads into one entry per CDR3 protein, no DNA. This sample's table has 310,000 or so distinct CDR3 sequences. The specimen was blood. The receptor set was obtained from a human donor with ulcerative colitis or Crohn's disease, or a healthy co-twin of an affected twin (not recorded which).

The V call is TRBV20-1, the J call TRBJ1-4. Germline V lookup: CDR1 DFQATT, CDR2 SNEGSKA (reference sequence). The CDR3 spans 11 residues. CDR3 sequence: CSARFGEKLFF.

J is TRBJ2-7 and V is TRBV27; TCRdb's D call of TRBD1 is untestable without DNA. Germline V gene data show CDR1 as MNHEY and CDR2 as SMNVEV (reference sequence). The CDR3 consists of 13 residues. Here the CDR3 reads CASSFGTDYEQYF.

This chain connects TRBV24-1 to TRBJ2-7; TCRdb's D call of TRBD1 is untestable without DNA. Germline V gene data show CDR1 as KGHDR and CDR2 as SFDVKD. CDR3 length equals 14 residues. CDR3 sequence reads: CATSETGGFNEQYF.

The J gene is TRBJ2-5, the V gene TRBV29-1; checking the TCRdb D call of TRBD1 is not possible without DNA. The CDR3 contains 14 residues. Germline V gene data show CDR1 as SQVTM and CDR2 as ANQGSEA. The CDR3 sequence is CSVVRRDREETQYF.

CDR3 sequence reads: CASSPTGTRRDEQFF. The chain carries TRBV7-9 and TRBJ2-1; TCRdb indicates TRBD1, and absent DNA this call remains unverified. This CDR3 spans 15 amino acids. Germline V gives CDR1 SEHNR, CDR2 FQNEAQ (reference sequence). Together with reference TRBV7-9 and TRBJ2-1, the CDR3 gives the full variable domain: DTGVSQNPRHKITKRGQNVTFRCDPISEHNRLYWYRQTLGQGPEFLTYFQNEAQLEKSRLLSDRFSAERPKGSFSTLEIQRTEQGDSAMYLCASSPTGTRRDEQFFGPGTRLTVL.

The chain combines TRBV27 with TRBJ1-6; lacking DNA, the TRBD1 call made by TCRdb goes unchecked. This CDR3 region has 14 residues. Germline V gene lookup returns CDR1 MNHEY and CDR2 SMNVEV (reference sequence). The CDR3 sequence is CASSFRDGNSPLHF.

The rearrangement uses TRBV7-2 and TRBJ2-5; the TCRdb call, TRBD1, lacks DNA for checking. The CDR3 consists of 15 residues. The germline V gene encodes CDR1 SGHTA and CDR2 FQGNSA. CDR3 sequence reads: CASSSTGTAGETQYF.

The chain combines TRBV15 with TRBJ2-5; TCRdb calls TRBD2, which cannot be checked without DNA. The germline CDR1 and CDR2 sequences are LNHNV and YYDKDF (reference sequence). The CDR3 extends over 15 amino acids. CDR3 sequence: CATRGGTREKETQYF.

The chain carries TRBV28 and TRBJ2-2; absent DNA, TCRdb's TRBD1 call cannot be checked. The germline V gene encodes CDR1 MDHEN and CDR2 SYDVKM. The CDR3 loop spans 15 amino acids. The CDR3 protein is CASRLQGAGSGELFF.

The V gene is TRBV28, the J gene TRBJ1-6. Germline V lookup: CDR1 MDHEN, CDR2 SYDVKM. The CDR3 contains 14 residues. The CDR3 spells CASSFSRNSSPLHF. Supplemented by reference TRBV28 and TRBJ1-6, the full variable domain reads DVKVTQSSRYLVKRTGEKVFLECVQDMDHENMFWYRQDPGLGLRLIYFSYDVKMKEKGDIPEGYSVSREKKERFSLILESASTNQTSMYLCASSFSRNSSPLHFGNGTRLTVT.

This rearrangement joins TRBV4-3 to TRBJ2-3; the D gene TCRdb calls, TRBD1, cannot be checked with no DNA. The germline gives CDR1 LGHNA, CDR2 YSLEER. The CDR3 has 17 residues. The CDR3 protein is CASSHSGGPRSTDTQYF.

The gene calls are TRBV5-1 and TRBJ1-6. This CDR3 is 15 amino acids long. Germline assignment: CDR1 SGHRS and CDR2 YFSETQ. Here the CDR3 reads CASSSGQPFNSPLHF. Together with reference TRBV5-1 and TRBJ1-6, the CDR3 gives the full variable domain: KAGVTQTPRYLIKTRGQQVTLSCSPISGHRSVSWYQQTPGQGLQFLFEYFSETQRNKGNFPGRFSGRQFSNSRSEMNVSTLELGDSALYLCASSSGQPFNSPLHFGNGTRLTVT.